This T cell receptor beta chain was retrieved from a study of cytomegalovirus exposure and HLA in healthy donors. It was with 60 Vbeta and 13 Jbeta primers that the PCR ran. Repertoires were generated with immunoSEQ multiplex PCR, while TCRdb's copy carries only in-frame clones and drops some. Of about 130,000 clones listed, 60% to 80% were seen once; the top ten hold about 4%. This clone was counted a few times. Among the donors, all were healthy bone marrow donors. The CDR3 has 12 residues. V lost 5 bases and J lost 6, with 7 bases in between. Germline lookup yields CDR1 SGHTA and CDR2 FQGTGA. This receptor was taken from a male donor in good health and CMV-seronegative. The V call is TRBV7-3, the J call TRBJ2-2; TRBD1 might be the D (5 bases). The sample taken for sequencing was PBMCs. The CDR3, as DNA: TGTGCCAGCAGCCGACAGCCCGGGGAGCTGTTTTTT. This sequence encodes CASSRQPGELFF.